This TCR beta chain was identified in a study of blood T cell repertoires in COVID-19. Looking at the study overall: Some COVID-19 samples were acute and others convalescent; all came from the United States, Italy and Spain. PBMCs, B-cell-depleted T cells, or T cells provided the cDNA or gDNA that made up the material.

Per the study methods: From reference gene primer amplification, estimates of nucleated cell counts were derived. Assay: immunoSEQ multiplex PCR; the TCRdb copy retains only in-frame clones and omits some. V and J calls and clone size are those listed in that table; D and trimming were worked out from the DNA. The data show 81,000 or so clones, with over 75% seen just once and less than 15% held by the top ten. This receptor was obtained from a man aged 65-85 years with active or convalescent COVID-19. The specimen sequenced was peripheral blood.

The CDR3 region is CASSRDGGEAFF. CDR3 nucleotides: TGTGCCAGCAGCCGAGATGGAGGAGAAGCTTTCTTT. This chain joins TRBV7-2 and TRBJ1-1; unclear D gene. CDR1 is SGHTA, CDR2 FQGNSA, per germline. Trimming took 5 bases from V and 8 from J, leaving 12 bases between them. This CDR3 is 12 amino acids long.